The 13 T cell receptor beta chains in this list originate from one sample, sequenced in a study of blood T cell repertoires in COVID-19. Measured with immunoSEQ multiplex PCR; TCRdb has only the in-frame clones, and not every one. This table has fewer than 65,000 clones, roughly 89% appearing once. Material: peripheral blood. The receptors were gathered from a woman of 80 years or more with acute or convalescent COVID-19.

The rearrangement links TRBV19 to TRBJ2-2; 8 bases line up with TRBD1. The germline gives CDR1 LNHDA, CDR2 SQIVND (reference sequence). The CDR3 length is 14 residues. J gave up 6 bases and V 9 bases, and 9 bases lay outside the gene matches. The CDR3 DNA sequence: TGTGCCAGCGTAGCCAGGGGGCCAGCCGGGGAGCTGTTTTTT. It is translated as CASVARGPAGELFF. The variable domain in full, completed from reference TRBV19 and TRBJ2-2, reads DGGITQSPKYLFRKEGQNVTLSCEQNLNHDAMYWYRQDPGQGLRLIYYSQIVNDFQKGDIAEGYSVSREKKESFPLTVTSAQKNPTAFYLCASVARGPAGELFFGEGSRLTVL.

V gene TRBV5-6 combines with J gene TRBJ2-1; 11 nucleotides agree with TRBD2. CDR3 length: 17 amino acids. From germline, CDR1 is SGHDT and CDR2 YYEEEE. J lost 8 bases, V lost 4 bases, and 14 bases had no gene match. Here the CDR3 DNA reads TGTGCCAGCAGCCCGCGGGGACTAGCGGAGTCGAGGGATGAGCAGTTCTTC. Amino acids: CASSPRGLAESRDEQFF.

This chain connects TRBV5-4 to TRBJ1-6; D not resolved. The germline gives CDR1 SGHNT, CDR2 YYREEE (reference sequence). This CDR3 has 17 amino acids. V was shortened by 4 bases and J by 0 bases, with 14 bases between the two germline ends. The CDR3 is CASSITGKSSYNSPLHF. The DNA of the CDR3 is TGTGCCAGCAGCATCACCGGGAAGAGCTCCTATAATTCACCCCTCCACTTT.

The chain uses TRBV7-8 and TRBJ2-3; 9 bases line up with TRBD1. The CDR3 contains 15 residues. With 4 bases clipped from V and 1 base from J, the junction kept 3 bases outside the gene matches. Germline assignment: CDR1 SGHVS and CDR2 FQNEAQ. In DNA, the CDR3 is TGTGCCAGCAGCTCGCGGACAGGGGGCACAGATACGCAGTATTTT. Translating it yields CASSSRTGGTDTQYF.

V is TRBV7-2 and J is TRBJ2-2, with 7 nucleotides matching TRBD1. The CDR3 totals 15 residues. Germline-derived CDR1 and CDR2 are SGHTA and FQGNSA. Trimming took 1 base from V and 5 from J; bases not matched to a gene: 4. The DNA of the CDR3 is TGTGCCAGCAGCTTAGGACAGGGTCGAACCGGGGAGCTGTTTTTT. This sequence encodes CASSLGQGRTGELFF.

The rearrangement uses TRBV30 and TRBJ1-5, with a possible D match to TRBD1 (5 bases). The CDR3 has 16 amino acids. CDR1 is GTSNPN and CDR2 is SVGIG in the germline V gene (reference sequence). The V end was cut by 0 bases, the J end by 2 bases, with 14 bases between. The CDR3 reads CAWSVRGDWRNQPQHF. CDR3 nucleotide sequence: TGTGCCTGGAGTGTACGGGGGGACTGGCGCAATCAGCCCCAGCATTTT.

The gene calls are TRBV3-1 (or the pseudogene TRBV3-2) and TRBJ2-7; D perhaps matches TRBD1 (6 bases). Germline V gives CDR1 LGHDT, CDR2 YNNKEL (reference sequence). The CDR3 has 13 amino acids. Trimming cost V 0 bases and J 7 bases, with 10 bases left between them. This CDR3 reads CASSQDPDREQYF. The CDR3 DNA reads as TGTGCCAGCAGCCAAGATCCCGACAGGGAGCAGTACTTC.

The V and J genes are TRBV29-1 and TRBJ2-3, with 9 bases aligning to TRBD1. Germline V gene sequence: CDR1 SQVTM, CDR2 ANQGSEA. CDR3 length: 15 amino acids. The V and J ends lost 8 bases and 5 bases, in that order; junction bases with no gene match: 14. CDR3 coding DNA: TGCAGCACACTCACATCGGACAGGGGTTTAGATACGCAGTATTTT. It specifies CSTLTSDRGLDTQYF.

The rearrangement joins TRBV30 to TRBJ1-6, with D possibly being TRBD1 (5 bases). The CDR3 totals 15 residues. Germline V lookup: CDR1 GTSNPN, CDR2 SVGIG (reference sequence). The V end lost 4 bases, the J end lost 7 bases, and 17 bases lay between the germline ends. The CDR3 spells CAWMQGGGANSPLHF. CDR3 in DNA: TGTGCCTGGATGCAGGGTGGCGGAGCAAATTCACCCCTCCACTTT.

The CDR3: CASSERWETNEQFF. The CDR3 nucleotides read TGTGCCAGCAGCGAGCGGTGGGAGACCAATGAGCAGTTCTTC. The rearrangement links TRBV9 to TRBJ2-1, with D possibly TRBD2 on 5 matching bases. Germline V gene data show CDR1 as SGDLS and CDR2 as YYNGEE. The ends were cut back, 3 bases at V and 6 bases at J, with 13 bases in the middle. The CDR3 loop spans 14 amino acids.

The chain is built from TRBV13 and TRBJ2-3, with TRBD1 as a possible D gene (6 bases). Looked up from germline, CDR1 is PRHDT and CDR2 is FYEKMQ (reference sequence). The CDR3 is 15 amino acids. Trimming pared 1 base from V and 6 bases from J, leaving 14 bases between. For the CDR3, the DNA is TGTGCCAGCAGCTTAGTACAGGGATATAGCGATACGCAGTATTTT. Translated: CASSLVQGYSDTQYF.

This clone has a single count. The V gene is TRBV27, the J gene TRBJ2-1; TRBD2 aligns across 14 bases. With V trimmed by 6 bases and J by 4 bases, 5 bases remained unmatched. CDR1 is MNHEY, CDR2 SMNVEV, per germline (reference sequence). The CDR3 is made up of 16 amino acids. The CDR3 DNA reads as TGTGCCAGCAGCGGGACTAGCGGGGGAATATACAATGAGCAGTTCTTC. Encoded protein: CASSGTSGGIYNEQFF.

This sequence joins TRBV5-1 and TRBJ1-4; TRBD1 matches at 7 bases. Germline assignment: CDR1 SGHRS and CDR2 YFSETQ. J gave up 7 bases and V 2 bases, and 5 bases lay outside the gene matches. The CDR3 length is 14 residues. The CDR3 DNA reads as TGCGCCAGCAGCTTCTCAGGGGGAAGTGAAAAACTGTTTTTT. It specifies CASSFSGGSEKLFF.